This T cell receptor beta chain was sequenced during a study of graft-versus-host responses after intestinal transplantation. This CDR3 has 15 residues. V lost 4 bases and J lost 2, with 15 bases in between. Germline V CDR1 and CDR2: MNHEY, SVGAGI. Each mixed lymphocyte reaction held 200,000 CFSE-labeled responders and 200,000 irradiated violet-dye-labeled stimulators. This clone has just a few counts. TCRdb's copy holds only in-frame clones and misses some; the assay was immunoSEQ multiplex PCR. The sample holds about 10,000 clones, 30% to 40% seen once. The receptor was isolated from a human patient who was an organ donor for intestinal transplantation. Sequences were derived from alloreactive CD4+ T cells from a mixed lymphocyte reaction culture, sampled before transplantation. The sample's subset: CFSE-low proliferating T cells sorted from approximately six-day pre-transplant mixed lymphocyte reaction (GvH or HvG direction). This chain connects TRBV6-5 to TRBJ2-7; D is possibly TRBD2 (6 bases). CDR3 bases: TGTGCCAGCAGTTTGGAGGGTCATGGGCCCTACGAGCAGTACTTC. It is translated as CASSLEGHGPYEQYF.